This T cell receptor (beta chain) was sequenced for a study of PD-1 blockade in classical Hodgkin lymphoma. About the research overall: The nivolumab dose that patients received was 3 mg/kg, given intravenously every 2 weeks.

The data were produced by immunoSEQ multiplex PCR, yet TCRdb's version contains in-frame clones alone and is incomplete. The sample holds tens of thousands of clones, 80% to 90% seen once. V was shortened by 6 bases and J by 7 bases, with 12 bases between the two germline ends. CDR1 is SQVTM, CDR2 ANQGSEA, per germline. This CDR3 is built from 11 residues. Whole-study findings and limits: CD4+ TCR diversity, unlike CD8+, climbed significantly by C4D1. Repertoires differed for reasons still undefined, possibly disease activity or prior therapy. Some patients started nivolumab under 1 year after ASCT, and they were excluded.

To note about this clone: Its target is unknown.

Relapses following autologous stem cell transplantation were seen in all patients, with brentuximab vedotin exposure varying. This TCR was recovered from a human donor with classical Hodgkin lymphoma. Sequenced material: peripheral blood mononuclear cells (PBMCs), taken before the second cycle of nivolumab. J is TRBJ1-1 and V is TRBV29-1; a weak D match, TRBD1 (5 bases). The CDR3 DNA reads TGCAGCGTCTTCCGGGACGTTGAAGCTTTCTTT. Residues: CSVFRDVEAFF.